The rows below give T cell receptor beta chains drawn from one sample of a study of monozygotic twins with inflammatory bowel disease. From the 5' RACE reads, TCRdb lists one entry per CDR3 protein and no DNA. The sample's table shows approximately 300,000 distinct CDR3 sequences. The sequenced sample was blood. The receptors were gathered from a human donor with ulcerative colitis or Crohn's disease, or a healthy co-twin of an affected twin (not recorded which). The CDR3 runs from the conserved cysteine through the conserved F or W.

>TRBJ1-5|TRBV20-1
CSATLQGISNQPQHF
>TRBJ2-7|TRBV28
CASSFILAGGDEQYF
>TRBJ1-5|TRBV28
CASSSGTLNQPQHF
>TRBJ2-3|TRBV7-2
CASSLALALQYF
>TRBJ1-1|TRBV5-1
CASSVQLLGVNTEAFF
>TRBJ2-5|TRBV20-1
CSAHTGQVAQETQYF
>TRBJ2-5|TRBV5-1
CASSRPGQGQETQYF
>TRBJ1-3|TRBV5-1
CASSDPSLGARGNTIYF
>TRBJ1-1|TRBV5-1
CASSLGPLNTEAFF
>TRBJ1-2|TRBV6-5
CASSYVGYGYTF
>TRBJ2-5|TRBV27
CASRGPYGAQYF
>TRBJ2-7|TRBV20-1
CSAWGGGLSSYEQYF